This is a list of T cell receptor beta chains from one sample in a study of T-cell memory formation after mild COVID-19. TCRdb passed the 5' RACE reads through MiXCR, listing each CDR3 protein once. This sample has about 120,000 distinct CDR3 sequences; about a fifth occur once, and the top ten carry about 38%. Sequencing was carried out using PBMCs or a T cell subset sorted from them (not recorded which). Source of these receptors: a man between 18 and 29 years old who had mild COVID-19 (a few samples of this study predate the infection). Cell type and time point are not known. Both conserved end residues are trimmed from each CDR3. Each record gives: D gene, V gene, J gene, CDR3 protein. A D gene is named only where the DNA matches it firmly.

d_gene: TRBD1
v_gene: TRBV6-1
j_gene: TRBJ1-1
CDR3aa: ASSEEGGGAVTEAF

d_gene: .
v_gene: TRBV15
j_gene: TRBJ1-3
CDR3aa: ATSRDTPPTSGNTIY

d_gene: .
v_gene: TRBV6-1
j_gene: TRBJ1-1
CDR3aa: ASSEIKGSTEAF

d_gene: .
v_gene: TRBV7-8
j_gene: TRBJ2-2
CDR3aa: ASSLTRSTGELF

d_gene: TRBD1
v_gene: TRBV20-1
j_gene: TRBJ2-2
CDR3aa: SARGGQGGTGELF

d_gene: TRBD1
v_gene: TRBV11-2
j_gene: TRBJ2-1
CDR3aa: ASSLVPGQGQF

d_gene: .
v_gene: TRBV6-5
j_gene: TRBJ2-5
CDR3aa: ASSYSALGRETQY

d_gene: .
v_gene: TRBV27
j_gene: TRBJ2-3
CDR3aa: ASSRAPTDTQY

d_gene: .
v_gene: TRBV11-2
j_gene: TRBJ1-1
CDR3aa: ASSLLRQNTEAF

d_gene: TRBD1
v_gene: TRBV6-5
j_gene: TRBJ1-2
CDR3aa: ASSYGRGNYGYT

d_gene: TRBD1
v_gene: TRBV5-1
j_gene: TRBJ1-1
CDR3aa: ASSARDSRGTEAF

d_gene: .
v_gene: TRBV11-2
j_gene: TRBJ2-3
CDR3aa: ASSLLAASTTGDTQY

d_gene: .
v_gene: TRBV4-1
j_gene: TRBJ2-7
CDR3aa: ASSQGGLGPVKQY

d_gene: TRBD1
v_gene: TRBV4-3
j_gene: TRBJ2-7
CDR3aa: ASSPGQGGGDNYEQY

d_gene: .
v_gene: TRBV7-9
j_gene: TRBJ2-5
CDR3aa: ASSLRSQETQY

d_gene: TRBD1
v_gene: TRBV24-1
j_gene: TRBJ2-1
CDR3aa: ATSDFPGQSSYNEQF

d_gene: .
v_gene: TRBV6-5
j_gene: TRBJ1-1
CDR3aa: ASSYSYGNFGTEAF

d_gene: TRBD1
v_gene: TRBV29-1
j_gene: TRBJ2-7
CDR3aa: SVGQGVAYEQY

d_gene: TRBD2
v_gene: TRBV4-3
j_gene: TRBJ2-1
CDR3aa: ASSPSSSGGFHEQF

d_gene: .
v_gene: TRBV5-5
j_gene: TRBJ1-5
CDR3aa: ASRMEPAGNQPQH

d_gene: .
v_gene: TRBV6-1
j_gene: TRBJ1-3
CDR3aa: ASSGRISGNTIY

d_gene: .
v_gene: TRBV10-3
j_gene: TRBJ1-5
CDR3aa: AIKDTEYQPQH

d_gene: .
v_gene: TRBV25-1
j_gene: TRBJ2-2
CDR3aa: ASSAAGWLGELF

d_gene: .
v_gene: TRBV29-1
j_gene: TRBJ2-1
CDR3aa: SVTASYNEQF

d_gene: TRBD1
v_gene: TRBV12-5
j_gene: TRBJ1-2
CDR3aa: ASGFLLQGAYGYT

d_gene: .
v_gene: TRBV12-3/TRBV12-4
j_gene: TRBJ1-1
CDR3aa: ASSLSGGGRTEAF

d_gene: TRBD1
v_gene: TRBV12-3/TRBV12-4
j_gene: TRBJ2-5
CDR3aa: ASSLAPSGGSETQY

d_gene: .
v_gene: TRBV18
j_gene: TRBJ2-5
CDR3aa: ASSPTGGETQY

d_gene: .
v_gene: TRBV15
j_gene: TRBJ1-2
CDR3aa: ATSEIWTNYGYT

d_gene: .
v_gene: TRBV7-6
j_gene: TRBJ1-6
CDR3aa: ASSPTGFNSPLH

d_gene: .
v_gene: TRBV27
j_gene: TRBJ1-2
CDR3aa: ASSLFPGHGYT

d_gene: .
v_gene: TRBV20-1
j_gene: TRBJ2-3
CDR3aa: SAPNYRDSSTDTQY

d_gene: TRBD2
v_gene: TRBV5-1
j_gene: TRBJ2-3
CDR3aa: ASSLRSGGAGDTQY

d_gene: .
v_gene: TRBV7-7
j_gene: TRBJ2-7
CDR3aa: ASSLSSSYEQY

d_gene: TRBD2
v_gene: TRBV4-3
j_gene: TRBJ2-3
CDR3aa: ASRKRLAGGLDTQY

d_gene: .
v_gene: TRBV6-2/TRBV6-3
j_gene: TRBJ1-1
CDR3aa: ASTNDQTYLEAF

d_gene: .
v_gene: TRBV5-1
j_gene: TRBJ2-3
CDR3aa: ASRYNLDTQY

d_gene: TRBD2
v_gene: TRBV6-5
j_gene: TRBJ2-1
CDR3aa: ASSRTGGRNEQF

d_gene: TRBD1
v_gene: TRBV7-9
j_gene: TRBJ2-1
CDR3aa: ASSFGQGASEQF

d_gene: .
v_gene: TRBV3-1
j_gene: TRBJ2-7
CDR3aa: ASSQGASYEQY

d_gene: .
v_gene: TRBV6-5
j_gene: TRBJ1-1
CDR3aa: ASSPTEGNTEAF

d_gene: .
v_gene: TRBV5-1
j_gene: TRBJ2-7
CDR3aa: ASSEAGAYEQY

d_gene: .
v_gene: TRBV9
j_gene: TRBJ2-2
CDR3aa: ASSEGGGGDELF

d_gene: .
v_gene: TRBV3-1
j_gene: TRBJ2-7
CDR3aa: ASSQDLYYEQY

d_gene: .
v_gene: TRBV7-9
j_gene: TRBJ2-1
CDR3aa: ASRVRGSSYNEQF

d_gene: TRBD2
v_gene: TRBV7-3
j_gene: TRBJ2-3
CDR3aa: ASSLISGGGTDTQY

d_gene: TRBD1
v_gene: TRBV2
j_gene: TRBJ2-1
CDR3aa: ASSDDETGGLNEQF

d_gene: .
v_gene: TRBV6-5
j_gene: TRBJ1-2
CDR3aa: ASSLSGTSYGYT

d_gene: .
v_gene: TRBV5-1
j_gene: TRBJ2-5
CDR3aa: ASSLDGTYQETQY

d_gene: .
v_gene: TRBV12-3/TRBV12-4
j_gene: TRBJ1-6
CDR3aa: ASSFTGNSPLH

d_gene: .
v_gene: TRBV11-2
j_gene: TRBJ1-1
CDR3aa: ASSSLRGEGRAF

d_gene: .
v_gene: TRBV19
j_gene: TRBJ2-5
CDR3aa: ASSPTGKTQY

d_gene: .
v_gene: TRBV2
j_gene: TRBJ2-2
CDR3aa: AKRSTGELF

d_gene: TRBD2
v_gene: TRBV12-3/TRBV12-4
j_gene: TRBJ2-1
CDR3aa: ASSPTSGGEIYNEQF

d_gene: .
v_gene: TRBV27
j_gene: TRBJ2-1
CDR3aa: ASSLDNEQF

d_gene: .
v_gene: TRBV5-8
j_gene: TRBJ2-1
CDR3aa: ASSLEADPNEQF

d_gene: TRBD1
v_gene: TRBV20-1
j_gene: TRBJ1-2
CDR3aa: SATPLGQATGYT

d_gene: .
v_gene: TRBV29-1
j_gene: TRBJ2-1
CDR3aa: SVSFLVRFNEQF

d_gene: .
v_gene: TRBV11-1
j_gene: TRBJ2-2
CDR3aa: ASSDDSPGELF